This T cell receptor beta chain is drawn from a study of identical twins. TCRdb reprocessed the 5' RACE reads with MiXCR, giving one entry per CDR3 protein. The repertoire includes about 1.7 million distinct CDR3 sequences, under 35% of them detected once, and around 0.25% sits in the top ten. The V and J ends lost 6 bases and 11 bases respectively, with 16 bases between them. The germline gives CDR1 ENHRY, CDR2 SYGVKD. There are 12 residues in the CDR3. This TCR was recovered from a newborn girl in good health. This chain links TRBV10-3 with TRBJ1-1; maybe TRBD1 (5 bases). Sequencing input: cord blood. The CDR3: CAIRSGTEKAFF. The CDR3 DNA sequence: TGTGCCATCAGGTCCGGGACCGAGAAGGCTTTCTTT.